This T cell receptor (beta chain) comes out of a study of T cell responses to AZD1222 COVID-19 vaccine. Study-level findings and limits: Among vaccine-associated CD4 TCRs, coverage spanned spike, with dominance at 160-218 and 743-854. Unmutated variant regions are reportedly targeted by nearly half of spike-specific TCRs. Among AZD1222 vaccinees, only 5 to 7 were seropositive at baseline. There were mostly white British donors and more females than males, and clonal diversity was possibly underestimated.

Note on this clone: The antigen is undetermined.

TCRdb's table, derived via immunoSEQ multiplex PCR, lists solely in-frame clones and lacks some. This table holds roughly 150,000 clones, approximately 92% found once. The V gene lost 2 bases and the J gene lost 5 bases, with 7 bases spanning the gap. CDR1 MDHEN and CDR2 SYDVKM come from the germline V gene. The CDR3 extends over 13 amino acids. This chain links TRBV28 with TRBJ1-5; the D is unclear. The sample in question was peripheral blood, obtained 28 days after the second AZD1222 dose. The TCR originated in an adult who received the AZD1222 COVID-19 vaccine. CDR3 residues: CASSLGYDQPQHF. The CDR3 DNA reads TGTGCCAGCAGTTTAGGATATGATCAGCCCCAGCATTTT.